The entry that follows covers one T cell receptor (beta chain) sequence. The antigen remains undetermined. The V and J ends lost 4 bases and 0 bases respectively, with 14 bases between them. This CDR3 is built from 16 residues. CDR1 and CDR2 (germline): SGHRS, YFSETQ. The data belong to a study of radiotherapy plus CTLA-4 blockade in lung cancer. Overall study context: Objective responses were documented in about 19% of patients, with disease control in roughly 33%. Study conclusions and caveats: Early shifts in blood T cell clones, with interferon-beta, reportedly predicted response best.

Assay used: immunoSEQ multiplex PCR; TCRdb lists only in-frame clones, some missing. The sample contains more than 75,000 clones, 60% to 75% of which appear only once. The chain uses TRBV5-1 and TRBJ2-1, with no clear D. The sample consisted of peripheral blood, taken from a patient treated with radiotherapy plus ipilimumab. This receptor was obtained from a human donor with non-small cell lung cancer who had a partial response to radiotherapy plus ipilimumab. Some clones in this sample may be carry-over from other donors' samples. The CDR3: CASSREPLSSYNEQFF. The CDR3 nucleotides read TGCGCCAGCAGCCGTGAGCCATTAAGCTCCTACAATGAGCAGTTCTTC.